A single sample gave rise to the 4 T cell receptor beta chains below, sequenced in a study of blood T cell repertoires in COVID-19. Repertoires were generated with immunoSEQ multiplex PCR, while TCRdb's copy carries only in-frame clones and drops some. This sample has around 620,000 clones, with approximately 90% found just once. The sequencing sample was made of peripheral blood. The receptors were sampled from a woman between 18 and 29 years old with acute or convalescent COVID-19.

The chain combines TRBV11-2 with TRBJ1-1; D gene unclear. V was clipped by 3 bases and J by 0 bases, with 14 bases between them. Germline values: CDR1 SGHAT, CDR2 FQNNGV. The CDR3 runs to 16 residues. This CDR3 is CASSFLPDMLNTEAFF. Written as DNA, the CDR3 is TGTGCCAGCAGCTTCCTACCCGACATGTTGAACACTGAAGCTTTCTTT.

This chain connects TRBV19 to TRBJ1-6; D not resolved. Trimming stripped 3 bases from V and 11 bases from J, with 14 bases between. CDR3 length: 14 residues. Germline loops: CDR1 LNHDA, CDR2 SQIVND (reference sequence). The CDR3 loop is CASSIGVGIPPLHF. The CDR3 DNA is TGTGCCAGTAGTATCGGGGTTGGGATTCCACCCCTCCACTTT.

This clone has only one observation. The rearrangement uses TRBV27 and TRBJ1-2, with D perhaps TRBD1 (5 bases). CDR1 and CDR2 from the germline V gene are MNHEY and SMNVEV (reference sequence). Trimming shortened V by 7 bases and J by 8 bases, and 11 bases separated the two germline ends. This CDR3 contains 11 residues. As DNA, the CDR3 is TGTGCCAGCAATGGGGGGTACGGCTACACCTTC. Translating gives CASNGGYGYTF.

The CDR3 is CTSSQVCPPLRGSLNYGYTF. The CDR3 bases are TGCACCAGCAGCCAAGTTTGCCCCCCCCTCAGGGGATCCCTCAACTATGGCTACACCTTC. The chain has TRBV1 and TRBJ1-2; TRBD1 is taken as the D call from the table, unchecked against the DNA. TRBV1 is a documented pseudogene. The CDR3 contains 20 residues.